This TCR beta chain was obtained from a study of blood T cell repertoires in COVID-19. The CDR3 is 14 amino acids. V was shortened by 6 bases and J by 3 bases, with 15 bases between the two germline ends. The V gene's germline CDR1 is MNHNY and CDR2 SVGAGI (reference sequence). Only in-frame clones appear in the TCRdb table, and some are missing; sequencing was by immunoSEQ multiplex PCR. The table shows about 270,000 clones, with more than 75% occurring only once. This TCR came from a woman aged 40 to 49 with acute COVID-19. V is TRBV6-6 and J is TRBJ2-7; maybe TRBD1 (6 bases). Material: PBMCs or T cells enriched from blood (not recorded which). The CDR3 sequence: CASSPTGSYYEQYF. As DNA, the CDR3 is TGTGCCAGCAGCCCAACAGGGTCCTACTACGAGCAGTACTTC.